This T cell receptor (beta chain) was profiled in a study of control samples from healthy donors and cancer patients. CDR3 length: 17 amino acids. Germline CDR1 SGHDN, CDR2 FVKESK. V lost 4 bases, J lost 5 bases, and 13 bases stayed unmatched. Libraries were prepared by immunoSEQ multiplex PCR; TCRdb keeps only in-frame clonotypes and omits some of them. The sample records approximately 170,000 clones, about 94% being singletons. The sequence derives from a woman in her twenties or thirties in good health. The genes are TRBV14 and TRBJ2-2; 7 nucleotides match TRBD1. Material: blood. The CDR3 loop reads CASSPTLKGAQTGELFF. For the CDR3, the DNA is TGTGCCAGCAGCCCTACCCTAAAGGGGGCGCAAACCGGGGAGCTGTTTTTT.